Following are 21 T cell receptor beta chains from one sample sequenced in a study of beta chain features in type 1 diabetes. TCRB transcripts that were expressed got sequenced, as all of the isolated RNA had been reverse transcribed. Generated by immunoSEQ multiplex PCR, the TCRdb table keeps only in-frame clones and is missing some. The table includes 130,000 to 150,000 clones, 6.9% detected once. The specimen was central memory CD4+ T cells from blood. The receptors shown here come from a woman in her twenties or thirties in good health.

V usage is TRBV5-6 and J usage is TRBJ1-2; D is unresolved. The CDR3 has 14 residues. Germline assignment: CDR1 SGHDT and CDR2 YYEEEE. Trimming removed 0 bases from V and 5 bases from J, with 11 bases in between. CDR3 residues: CASSLDGRGYGYTF. The CDR3 nucleotides are TGTGCCAGCAGCTTGGACGGCCGAGGATATGGCTACACCTTC.

The V gene is TRBV6-6, the J gene TRBJ1-5, with a weak D call TRBD1 (6 bases). Trimming shortened V by 5 bases and J by 4 bases, and 12 bases separated the two germline ends. Per germline, CDR1 MNHNY and CDR2 SVGAGI (reference sequence). The CDR3 length is 14 residues. The CDR3 spells CASSPRQDNQPQHF. CDR3 nucleotides: TGTGCCAGCAGTCCACGACAGGATAATCAGCCCCAGCATTTT.

There are a few counts of this clone. The rearrangement joins TRBV7-8 to TRBJ2-3, with 7 positions matching TRBD2. Germline CDR1 and CDR2: SGHVS and FQNEAQ. V lost 1 base, J lost 3 bases, and 4 bases stayed unmatched. This CDR3 comprises 15 residues. CDR3: CASSLGGSRTDTQYF. DNA of the CDR3: TGTGCCAGCAGCTTAGGCGGGAGTCGAACAGATACGCAGTATTTT.

The chain links TRBV4-2 to TRBJ2-7; the match to TRBD1 covers 9 bases. Germline lookup yields CDR1 LGHNA and CDR2 YNFKEQ. J lost 3 bases, V lost 5 bases, and 8 bases had no gene match. CDR3 size: 15 residues. Here the CDR3 reads CASSTRTGVVYEQYF. DNA of the CDR3: TGTGCCAGCAGCACCCGGACAGGGGTGGTCTACGAGCAGTACTTC.

The genes are TRBV28 and TRBJ2-5; 7 bases map to TRBD2. This CDR3 comprises 16 residues. V lost 3 bases, J lost 2 bases, and 9 bases stayed unmatched. CDR1 is MDHEN and CDR2 is SYDVKM in the germline V gene. CDR3 loop: CASSFIFSAGQETQYF. In nucleotides, the CDR3 is TGTGCCAGCAGTTTCATATTTTCAGCGGGACAAGAGACCCAGTACTTC.

The chain employs TRBV11-3 and TRBJ1-2; maybe TRBD1 (6 bases). The CDR3 spans 19 residues. Trimming pared 0 bases from V and 1 base from J, leaving 21 bases between. Germline lookup yields CDR1 SGHNT and CDR2 YENEEA. The CDR3 region has the DNA TGTGCCAGCAGCTTAGATTGCCCAACAGGGCTTGGGATTAACTATGGCTACACCTTC. Its translation: CASSLDCPTGLGINYGYTF.

This clone was detected a few times. The chain recombines TRBV28 with TRBJ1-1; unclear D gene. This CDR3 spans 12 amino acids. V was cut by 2 bases and J by 1 base, with 2 bases left in between. In germline, CDR1 is MDHEN, CDR2 SYDVKM. The CDR3 DNA reads TGTGCCAGCAGTTTACAGAACACTGAAGCTTTCTTT. It encodes CASSLQNTEAFF.

The gene calls are TRBV10-2 and TRBJ1-5; 11 nucleotides line up with TRBD1. The ends lost 6 bases at V and 5 bases at J; junction bases unmatched: 3. Germline V CDR1 and CDR2: WSHSY, SAAADI. There are 14 residues in the CDR3. The CDR3 loop reads CASRLGQGDQPQHF. Here the CDR3 DNA reads TGCGCCAGCAGACTGGGACAGGGGGATCAGCCCCAGCATTTT.

The rearrangement links TRBV19 to TRBJ2-7, with 7 bases lining up with TRBD2. V lost 3 bases and J lost 0; bases outside the gene matches: 2. The CDR3 totals 14 residues. Germline V gives CDR1 LNHDA, CDR2 SQIVND (reference sequence). The chain's CDR3 is CASSMGLPSYEQYF. CDR3 DNA sequence: TGTGCCAGTAGTATGGGACTACCCTCCTACGAGCAGTACTTC.

This clone was seen only a few times. The V call is TRBV7-2, the J call TRBJ2-3, with D possibly matching TRBD2 (5 bases). Trimming shortened V by 6 bases and J by 2 bases, and 12 bases separated the two germline ends. Germline lookup yields CDR1 SGHTA and CDR2 FQGNSA. CDR3 length: 14 amino acids. CDR3: CASSYGLVTDTQYF. CDR3 DNA: TGTGCCAGCAGTTACGGACTCGTCACAGATACGCAGTATTTT.

This clone has ten or more counts. The chain joins TRBV20-1 to TRBJ2-1; no clear D. Trimming took off 0 bases at V and 10 bases at J, with 7 bases between the two ends. The CDR3 has 11 residues. CDR1 and CDR2 (germline): DFQATT, SNEGSKA (reference sequence). The CDR3 loop is CSARDSSEQFF. The DNA of the CDR3 is TGCAGTGCTAGAGATTCGTCCGAGCAGTTCTTC.

The chain employs TRBV7-2 and TRBJ2-7; TRBD2 matches 7 bases. Germline-derived CDR1 and CDR2 are SGHTA and FQGNSA. The CDR3 contains 16 residues. With 1 base clipped from V and 1 base from J, the junction kept 7 bases outside the gene matches. The CDR3 spells CASSLDGAGTSYEQYF. For the CDR3, the DNA is TGTGCCAGCAGCTTAGACGGAGCGGGAACTTCCTACGAGCAGTACTTC. The full variable domain, its missing parts supplied by reference TRBV7-2 and TRBJ2-7, is GAGVSQSPSNKVTEKGKDVELRCDPISGHTALYWYRQSLGQGLEFLIYFQGNSAPDKSGLPSDRFSAERTGGSVSTLTIQRTQQEDSAVYLCASSLDGAGTSYEQYFGPGTRLTVT.

The chain joins TRBV7-2 to TRBJ2-7; TRBD2 agrees at 10 bases. J lost 3 bases, V lost 5 bases, and 7 bases had no gene match. CDR1 and CDR2 from the germline V gene are SGHTA and FQGNSA. CDR3 size: 15 residues. As DNA, the CDR3 is TGTGCCAGCAGCCAGGTTAGCGGGAGGAGCTACGAGCAGTACTTC. This gives the protein CASSQVSGRSYEQYF.

The chain combines TRBV6-1 with TRBJ2-1, with a possible D match to TRBD1 (6 bases). The V gene's germline CDR1 is MNHNS and CDR2 SASEGT. V gave up 4 bases and J gave up 0 bases, with 13 bases separating them. The CDR3 is 16 residues long. DNA of the CDR3: TGTGCCAGCAGTGGTAGGACAGCAGGCTCCTACAATGAGCAGTTCTTC. Amino acids: CASSGRTAGSYNEQFF.

This chain uses TRBV5-4 with TRBJ2-1; D possibly corresponds to TRBD1 (6 bases). The germline CDR1 and CDR2 sequences are SGHNT and YYREEE (reference sequence). The V end lost 0 bases, the J end lost 2 bases, and 9 bases lay between the germline ends. This CDR3 is 15 amino acids long. Here the CDR3 reads CASSLVGAAYNEQFF. CDR3 nucleotide sequence: TGTGCCAGCAGCTTGGTGGGGGCAGCCTACAATGAGCAGTTCTTC.

The V and J genes are TRBV14 and TRBJ2-1, with 9 bases matching TRBD2. The CDR3 has 16 amino acids. CDR1 is SGHDN and CDR2 is FVKESK in the germline V gene. V shed 1 base and J 1 base; nucleotides not matched to a gene: 2. CDR3 in amino acids: CASSQGSGSSYNEQFF. The CDR3 region has the DNA TGTGCCAGCAGCCAAGGTAGCGGGAGTTCCTACAATGAGCAGTTCTTC.

CDR3 region: CASSFFRNTEAFF. CDR3 DNA sequence: TGTGCCAGCAGTTTTTTCAGGAACACTGAAGCTTTCTTT. V usage is TRBV28 and J usage is TRBJ1-1, with D unclear. Trimming took 3 bases from V and 1 from J, leaving 6 bases between them. This CDR3 is 13 amino acids long. CDR1 is MDHEN, CDR2 SYDVKM, per germline.

This clone was recorded a few times. This chain joins TRBV7-9 and TRBJ2-7; D is undetermined. The V gene lost 2 bases and the J gene lost 3 bases, with 14 bases spanning the gap. Germline V CDR1 and CDR2: SEHNR, FQNEAQ (reference sequence). The CDR3 runs 15 residues. CDR3 residues: CASSLWLIQNYEQYF. The CDR3 DNA sequence: TGTGCCAGCAGCTTATGGCTCATACAAAACTACGAGCAGTACTTC.

This clone showed up just a few times. The V and J genes are TRBV6-5 and TRBJ1-2; no clear D gene. V was clipped by 2 bases and J by 2 bases, with 9 bases between them. CDR3 length: 14 residues. Germline V gene data show CDR1 as MNHEY and CDR2 as SVGAGI. The chain's CDR3 is CASSYDAGNYGYTF. The CDR3 DNA reads TGTGCCAGCAGTTACGATGCCGGGAACTATGGCTACACCTTC.

This chain joins TRBV5-4 and TRBJ2-3; TRBD2 agrees at 7 bases. CDR3 length: 17 residues. CDR1 is SGHNT and CDR2 is YYREEE in the germline V gene (reference sequence). J was trimmed by 0 bases and V by 2 bases; bases with no gene match: 9. CDR3 DNA: TGTGCCAGCAGCTTCCGAGCGGGGTCCTCTAGCACAGATACGCAGTATTTT. Amino acids: CASSFRAGSSSTDTQYF.

This clone was seen only a few times. The rearrangement joins TRBV29-1 to TRBJ2-5; no clear D. CDR3 length: 11 residues. Germline CDR1 and CDR2: SQVTM and ANQGSEA. Here the CDR3 reads CRAGEKETQYF. In DNA, the CDR3 is TGCAGGGCCGGAGAAAAGGAGACCCAGTACTTC. Full variable domain (outside the CDR3, taken from reference TRBV29-1 and TRBJ2-5): SAVISQKPSRDICQRGTSLTIQCQVDSQVTMMFWYRQQPGQSLTLIATANQGSEATYESGFVIDKFPISRPNLTFSTLTVSNMSPEDSSIYLCRAGEKETQYFGPGTRLLVL.